This entry lists 10 T cell receptor beta chains sequenced from one sample in a study. TCRdb redid the calling of the 5' RACE reads with MiXCR, one entry per CDR3 protein. The profile shows tens of thousands of distinct CDR3 sequences, around a quarter of them singletons. The sequencing sample was made of naive CD4+ T cells sorted from blood. Indicated subset: naive CD4+ T cells, CD4+CD45RA+CD25-. The receptors originated from a female donor with breast cancer.

As for this clonotype: This clone may be a read error of a much larger clone one base away. V usage is TRBV11-2 and J usage is TRBJ2-6, with TRBD1 matching over 7 bases. The germline gives CDR1 SGHAT, CDR2 FQNNGV. This CDR3 contains 16 residues. The CDR3, as DNA: TGTGCCAGCAGGAAGGGACAGAACTCTGGGGCCAACGTCCTGGCTTTC. This encodes CASRKGQNSGANVLAF.

The J gene is TRBJ2-3, the V gene TRBV29-1; D is perhaps TRBD2 (6 bases). Trimming left V 4 bases short and J 5 bases short, with 16 bases between. Germline-derived CDR1 and CDR2 are SQVTM and ANQGSEA. This CDR3 spans 14 amino acids. Written as DNA, the CDR3 is TGCAGCGTTGGGGTAGCGGTCGTGGGAGATACGCAGTATTTT. This sequence encodes CSVGVAVVGDTQYF.

The chain is built from TRBV7-3 and TRBJ2-7; D unclear. Trimming cost V 0 bases and J 6 bases, with 9 bases left between them. CDR3 length: 13 residues. Germline values: CDR1 SGHTA, CDR2 FQGTGA. The CDR3 here is CASSLTWISEQYF. CDR3 nucleotide sequence: TGTGCCAGCAGCTTAACGTGGATCAGCGAGCAGTACTTC.

This clonotype turned up a few times. The chain combines TRBV4-1 with TRBJ2-7; D is unresolved. The V and J ends lost 5 bases and 3 bases respectively, with 14 bases between them. Germline values: CDR1 MGHRA, CDR2 YSYEKL. This CDR3 region has 14 residues. The CDR3 spells CASSAPGAGYEQYF. The CDR3, as DNA: TGCGCCAGCAGCGCCCCCGGTGCTGGCTACGAGCAGTACTTC.

This chain uses TRBV7-9 with TRBJ2-2, with TRBD2 matching over 13 bases. The CDR3 has 17 amino acids. The germline CDR1 and CDR2 sequences are SEHNR and FQNEAQ (reference sequence). V was pared by 6 bases and J by 0 bases, with 4 bases of the junction left unmatched. CDR3 protein: CASRGTSGDSNTGELFF. The CDR3 DNA follows: TGTGCCAGCAGGGGGACTAGCGGGGACTCGAACACCGGGGAGCTGTTTTTT.

This clonotype was seen a handful of times. The gene calls are TRBV7-6 and TRBJ1-4; D is ambiguous. With 4 bases removed from V and 7 bases from J, the gap between germline ends came to 16 bases. The CDR3 length is 15 residues. Germline-derived CDR1 and CDR2 are SGHVS and FNYEAQ. CDR3 in amino acids: CASSYSGRISEKLFF. CDR3 nucleotides: TGTGCCAGCAGCTACTCCGGACGGATTTCTGAAAAACTGTTTTTT.

A few counts support this clonotype. The chain uses TRBV7-6 and TRBJ2-5; perhaps TRBD2 as D (5 bases). Germline CDR1 reads SGHVS; CDR2 reads FNYEAQ. The CDR3 covers 13 residues. Between the trimmed V and J ends, which lost 1 base and 2 bases, there was a span of 5 bases. CDR3 sequence: CASSLGRQETQYF. The CDR3 nucleotides are TGTGCCAGCAGCTTAGGGAGGCAAGAGACCCAGTACTTC.

This clonotype was counted a few times. The chain has TRBV6-6 and TRBJ2-1; D is ambiguous. V was pared by 0 bases and J by 5 bases, with 14 bases between. The CDR3 is made up of 16 amino acids. Germline V lookup: CDR1 MNHNY, CDR2 SVGAGI (reference sequence). The CDR3 bases are TGTGCCAGCAGTTACTCGACACTTAAGCCCGACAATGAGCAGTTCTTC. Encoded protein: CASSYSTLKPDNEQFF.

This clonotype was recorded a few times. The CDR3 bases are TGCGCCAGCAGCCTCCTGACTAGCGGGAGATTCCCAGATACGCAGTATTTT. Translation gives CASSLLTSGRFPDTQYF. The V and J genes are TRBV4-1 and TRBJ2-3, with TRBD2 identical over 12 bases. Germline V gene lookup returns CDR1 MGHRA and CDR2 YSYEKL. Trimming at V came to 4 bases and at J to 4 bases, leaving 9 bases not matched to a gene. The CDR3 length is 17 residues.

This chain connects TRBV20-1 to TRBJ2-1, with D perhaps given as TRBD1 or TRBD2 (5 bases each). CDR3 length: 16 residues. Germline V lookup: CDR1 DFQATT, CDR2 SNEGSKA (reference sequence). Trimming stripped 0 bases from V and 4 bases from J, with 16 bases between. The CDR3 sequence is CSARDVGTDRYNEQFF. The CDR3 DNA is TGCAGTGCTAGAGATGTGGGGACCGACCGATACAATGAGCAGTTCTTC.